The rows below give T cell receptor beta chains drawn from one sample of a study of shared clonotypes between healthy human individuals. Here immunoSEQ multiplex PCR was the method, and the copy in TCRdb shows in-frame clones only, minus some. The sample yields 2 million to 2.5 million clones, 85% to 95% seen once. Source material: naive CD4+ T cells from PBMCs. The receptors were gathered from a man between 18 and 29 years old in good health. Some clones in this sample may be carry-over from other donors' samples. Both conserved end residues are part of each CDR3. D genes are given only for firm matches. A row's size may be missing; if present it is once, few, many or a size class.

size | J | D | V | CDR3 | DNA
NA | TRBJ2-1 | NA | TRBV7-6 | CASSSRSSYNEQFF | TGTGCCAGCAGCAGTCGAAGCTCCTACAATGAGCAGTTCTTC
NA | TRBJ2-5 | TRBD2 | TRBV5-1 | CASGGVGETQYF | TGCGCCAGCGGGGGGGTTGGTGAGACCCAGTACTTC
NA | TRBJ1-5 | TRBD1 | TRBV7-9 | CASSYDNTGGVGQPQHF | TGTGCCAGCAGCTACGACAATACAGGGGGCGTAGGACAGCCCCAGCATTTT
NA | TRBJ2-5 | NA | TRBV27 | CASSPALAKPYETQYF | TGTGCCAGCAGTCCTGCGCTGGCCAAGCCATACGAGACCCAGTACTTC
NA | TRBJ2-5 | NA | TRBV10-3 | CAIRGTGLETQYF | TGTGCCATCAGAGGAACAGGGCTGGAGACCCAGTACTTC
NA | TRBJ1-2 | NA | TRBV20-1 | CSAPWRDGYTF | TGCAGTGCCCCGTGGCGGGACGGCTACACCTTC
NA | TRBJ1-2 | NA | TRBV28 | CASSLLARTYGYTF | TGTGCCAGCAGTTTATTAGCAAGGACTTATGGCTACACCTTC
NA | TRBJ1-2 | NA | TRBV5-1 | CASSLNANYGYTF | TGCGCCAGCAGCTTGAACGCTAACTATGGCTACACCTTC
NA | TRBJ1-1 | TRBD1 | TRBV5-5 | CASSVGQGLWAFF | TGTGCCAGCAGCGTGGGACAGGGGTTATGGGCTTTCTTT
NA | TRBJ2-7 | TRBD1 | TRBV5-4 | CASSGTGGSYEQYF | TGTGCCAGCAGCGGGACAGGGGGCTCCTACGAGCAGTACTTC
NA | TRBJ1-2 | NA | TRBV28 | CASSLSSYGYTF | TGTGCCAGCAGTTTATCGAGTTATGGCTACACCTTC
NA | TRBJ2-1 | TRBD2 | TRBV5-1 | CASSLTSGANVEQFF | TGCGCCAGCAGCCTCACTAGCGGAGCTAATGTGGAGCAGTTCTTC
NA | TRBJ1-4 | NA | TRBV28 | CASSPTAWGEKLFF | TGTGCCAGCAGTCCGACCGCCTGGGGTGAAAAACTGTTTTTT
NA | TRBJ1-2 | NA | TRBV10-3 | CAISELWQNHGYTF | TGTGCCATCAGTGAATTGTGGCAGAACCATGGCTACACCTTC
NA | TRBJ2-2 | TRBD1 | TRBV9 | CASSVEQGSVMNTGELFF | TGTGCCAGCAGCGTAGAACAGGGGTCAGTGATGAACACCGGGGAGCTGTTTTTT
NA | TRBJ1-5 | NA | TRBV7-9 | CASSLNQPQHF | TGTGCCAGCAGCTTAAATCAGCCCCAGCATTTT
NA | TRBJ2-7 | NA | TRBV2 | CASTGASYEQYF | TGTGCCAGCACAGGGGCCTCCTACGAGCAGTACTTC
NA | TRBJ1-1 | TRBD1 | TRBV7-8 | CASSGSGTGGTNTEAFF | TGTGCCAGCAGCGGATCCGGGACAGGGGGCACGAACACTGAAGCTTTCTTT
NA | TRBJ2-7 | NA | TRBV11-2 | CASSNNYASYEQYF | TGTGCCAGCAGCAACAATTATGCGTCCTACGAGCAGTACTTC
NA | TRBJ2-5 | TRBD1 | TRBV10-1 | CASSRDRGQETQYF | TGCGCCAGCAGTCGTGACAGGGGACAAGAGACCCAGTACTTC
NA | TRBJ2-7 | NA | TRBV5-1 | CASSLGDRYSYEQYF | TGCGCCAGCAGCTTAGGGGACCGATACTCCTACGAGCAGTACTTC
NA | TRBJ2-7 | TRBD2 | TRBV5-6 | CASSLVAGAEQYF | TGTGCCAGCAGCTTGGTAGCGGGGGCTGAGCAGTACTTC
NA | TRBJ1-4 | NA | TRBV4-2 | CASSQGLSWEKLFF | TGTGCCAGCAGCCAAGGGCTCTCCTGGGAAAAACTGTTTTTT
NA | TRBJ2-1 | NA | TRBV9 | CASTPQASSYNEQFF | TGTGCCAGCACACCTCAGGCTAGCTCCTACAATGAGCAGTTCTTC
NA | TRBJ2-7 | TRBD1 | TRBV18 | CASSPRQGAVYEQYF | TGTGCCAGCTCACCACGACAGGGGGCGGTTTACGAGCAGTACTTC
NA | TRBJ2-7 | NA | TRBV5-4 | CASSSQRSSYEQYF | TGTGCCAGCAGCTCGCAGCGGAGCTCCTACGAGCAGTACTTC
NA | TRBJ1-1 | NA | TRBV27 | CASRNPQALNTEAFF | TGTGCCAGCAGAAACCCCCAGGCTTTGAACACTGAAGCTTTCTTT
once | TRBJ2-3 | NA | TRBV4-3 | CASSQDGPGHTDTQYF | TGCGCCAGCAGCCAAGACGGGCCGGGGCACACAGATACGCAGTATTTT
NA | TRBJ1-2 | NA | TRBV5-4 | CASSLNRGWGYTF | TGTGCCAGCAGCTTGAATCGGGGCTGGGGCTACACCTTC
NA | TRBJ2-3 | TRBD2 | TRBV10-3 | CATGLAETATDTQYF | TGTGCCACGGGACTAGCGGAGACGGCCACAGATACGCAGTATTTT
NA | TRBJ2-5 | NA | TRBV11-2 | CASSPLGGQETQYF | TGTGCCAGCAGCCCGTTGGGGGGCCAAGAGACCCAGTACTTC
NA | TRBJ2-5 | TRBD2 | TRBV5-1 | CASSFGLAETQYF | TGCGCCAGCAGCTTTGGACTAGCGGAGACCCAGTACTTC
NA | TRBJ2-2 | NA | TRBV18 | CASSRQRANTGELFF | TGTGCCAGCTCTCGACAACGCGCGAACACCGGGGAGCTGTTTTTT
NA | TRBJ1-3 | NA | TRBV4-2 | CASSQGTSGNTIYF | TGTGCCAGCAGCCAGGGTACCTCTGGAAACACCATATATTTT
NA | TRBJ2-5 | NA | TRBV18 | CASSPQGKETQYF | TGTGCCAGCTCACCACAGGGGAAGGAGACCCAGTACTTC
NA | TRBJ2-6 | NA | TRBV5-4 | CASSLKGSGANVLTF | TGTGCCAGCAGCTTGAAGGGTTCTGGGGCCAACGTCCTGACTTTC